These T cell receptor beta chains were read from a single sample in a study of cytomegalovirus exposure and HLA in healthy donors. The repertoire was sequenced with immunoSEQ multiplex PCR; TCRdb's copy has only in-frame clones and lacks some. Among tens of thousands of clones listed, approximately 79% were seen once. The specimen sequenced was PBMCs. All receptors come from a woman between 25 and 40 years old in good health and CMV-seropositive. The CDR3 runs from the conserved cysteine through the conserved F or W. A D gene is named only where the DNA matches it firmly. Rows give clone size only sometimes, using once, few, many, or a class for an expanded clone.

size: .; length: 18; J: TRBJ2-3; V: TRBV6-4; D: TRBD2; DNA: TGTGCCAGCAGTGACTCGAATCGGCGGGAGGGTCAGGTGGATACGCAGTATTTT; CDR3: CASSDSNRREGQVDTQYF
size: .; length: 16; J: TRBJ2-6; V: TRBV11-1; D: TRBD1; DNA: TGTGCCAGCAGCAACAGACAGGGAACTGGGGCCAACGTCCTGACTTTC; CDR3: CASSNRQGTGANVLTF
size: .; length: 12; J: TRBJ1-2; V: TRBV29-1; D: .; DNA: TGCAGCGTTGAAGCGGAGGCGGATGGCTACACCTTC; CDR3: CSVEAEADGYTF
size: few; length: 14; J: TRBJ1-1; V: TRBV5-1; D: TRBD1; DNA: TGCGCCAGCAGCCTCAGGACAGGGAACACTGAAGCTTTCTTT; CDR3: CASSLRTGNTEAFF
size: .; length: 14; J: TRBJ2-3; V: TRBV10-3; D: .; DNA: TGTGCCATCAGTGGTTTTAGCGGCACAGATACGCAGTATTTT; CDR3: CAISGFSGTDTQYF
size: .; length: 12; J: TRBJ2-7; V: TRBV28; D: TRBD2; DNA: TGTGCCAGCGGACTAGCCCACGACGAGCAGTACTTC; CDR3: CASGLAHDEQYF
size: .; length: 11; J: TRBJ1-6; V: TRBV11-1; D: .; DNA: TGTGCCAGCAGCTCAGGTTCACCCCTCCACTTT; CDR3: CASSSGSPLHF
size: once; length: 12; J: TRBJ2-3; V: TRBV28; D: .; DNA: TGTGCCAGCAATACAGGCGCAGATACGCAGTATTTT; CDR3: CASNTGADTQYF
size: .; length: 14; J: TRBJ1-6; V: TRBV7-2; D: .; DNA: TGTGCCAGCAGCTTCTACTATGATAATTCACCCCTCCACTTT; CDR3: CASSFYYDNSPLHF
size: .; length: 15; J: TRBJ2-7; V: TRBV30; D: TRBD2; DNA: TGTGCCTGGGAAAAACTAGCGGGGGTCTCCTACGAGCAGTACTTC; CDR3: CAWEKLAGVSYEQYF
size: .; length: 14; J: TRBJ2-7; V: TRBV9; D: .; DNA: TGTGCCAGCAGCGTAGATCAGGGTAACTACGAGCAGTACTTC; CDR3: CASSVDQGNYEQYF
size: .; length: 14; J: TRBJ2-3; V: TRBV7-9; D: TRBD1; DNA: TGTGCCAGCTCCACCGGGACAGGCACAGATACGCAGTATTTT; CDR3: CASSTGTGTDTQYF
size: .; length: 15; J: TRBJ2-7; V: TRBV5-1; D: TRBD2; DNA: TGCGCCAGCAGCTTGGCGCTAGCGGATATCTACGAGCAGTACTTC; CDR3: CASSLALADIYEQYF
size: .; length: 14; J: TRBJ1-5; V: TRBV29-1; D: .; DNA: TGCAGCGTTGCGTCGAGGGATAGCAATCAGCCCCAGCATTTT; CDR3: CSVASRDSNQPQHF
size: .; length: 16; J: TRBJ2-3; V: TRBV7-2; D: TRBD2; DNA: TGTGCCAGCAGCTTAGGAGGGAGGGCCGGCACAGATACGCAGTATTTT; CDR3: CASSLGGRAGTDTQYF
size: .; length: 20; J: TRBJ1-2; V: TRBV6-1; D: TRBD1; DNA: TGTGCCAGCAGTGAAGCGCTATCGATGAGTTCGGACAGGTCTAACTATGGCTACACCTTC; CDR3: CASSEALSMSSDRSNYGYTF
size: .; length: 14; J: TRBJ2-7; V: TRBV6-1; D: TRBD2; DNA: TGTGCCTGCCAGCGGGATTTCGGCCCCTACGAGCAGTACTTC; CDR3: CACQRDFGPYEQYF
size: once; length: 11; J: TRBJ2-7; V: TRBV28; D: .; DNA: TGTGCCAGCACCGACCGCGGAGAGCAGTACTTC; CDR3: CASTDRGEQYF
size: .; length: 16; J: TRBJ1-1; V: TRBV27; D: TRBD1; DNA: TGTGCCAGCAGTCTGATACCGGGACAGGCATCTACTGAAGCTTTCTTT; CDR3: CASSLIPGQASTEAFF
size: .; length: 14; J: TRBJ1-6; V: TRBV19; D: .; DNA: TGTGCCAGTAGGACCAGGACAGAAAATTCACCCCTCCACTTT; CDR3: CASRTRTENSPLHF
size: .; length: 13; J: TRBJ2-5; V: TRBV18; D: .; DNA: TGTGCCAGCTCACGATCCAGTCAAGAGACCCAGTACTTC; CDR3: CASSRSSQETQYF
size: few; length: 17; J: TRBJ2-6; V: TRBV5-8; D: TRBD1; DNA: TGTGCCAGCAGCGCCGGACAGGGAGTTTTGGGGGCCAACGTCCTGACTTTC; CDR3: CASSAGQGVLGANVLTF
size: .; length: 14; J: TRBJ1-4; V: TRBV27; D: .; DNA: TGTGCCAGCAGTTTGAACAGGGACGATGAAAAACTGTTTTTT; CDR3: CASSLNRDDEKLFF
size: .; length: 15; J: TRBJ1-6; V: TRBV6-6; D: .; DNA: TGTGCCAGCAGTTACCCGCTGAGGGATAATTCACCCCTCCACTTT; CDR3: CASSYPLRDNSPLHF
size: .; length: 13; J: TRBJ1-2; V: TRBV6-5; D: .; DNA: TGTGCCAGCAGATCCCAGGGAGGGTATGGCTACACCTTC; CDR3: CASRSQGGYGYTF
size: once; length: 15; J: TRBJ1-5; V: TRBV6-6; D: TRBD1; DNA: TGTGCCAGCAGTTACTCCGGGACAGGGATTCAGCCCCAGCATTTT; CDR3: CASSYSGTGIQPQHF
size: .; length: 12; J: TRBJ1-1; V: TRBV29-1; D: .; DNA: TGCAGCGTCTCTACAGGGTGGACTGAAGCTTTCTTT; CDR3: CSVSTGWTEAFF
size: .; length: 13; J: TRBJ1-1; V: TRBV29-1; D: .; DNA: TGCAGCCCGGGCGGGGGGCATAACACTGAAGCTTTCTTT; CDR3: CSPGGGHNTEAFF
size: .; length: 14; J: TRBJ2-2; V: TRBV11-3; D: .; DNA: TGTGCCAGCAGTGCCGGGATTAACACCGGGGAGCTGTTTTTT; CDR3: CASSAGINTGELFF
size: .; length: 15; J: TRBJ1-1; V: TRBV2; D: .; DNA: TGTGCCAGCAGTGTTCAACAGGTACCGAACACTGAAGCTTTCTTT; CDR3: CASSVQQVPNTEAFF
size: .; length: 17; J: TRBJ2-1; V: TRBV7-9; D: .; DNA: TGTGCCAGCTGCTTAGCAAAAGGCAGGGTCTCCTACAATGAGCAGTTCTTC; CDR3: CASCLAKGRVSYNEQFF
size: .; length: 14; J: TRBJ2-7; V: TRBV7-9; D: .; DNA: TGTTCCAGCAGCCCGACGACGGGGGACTGGGAGCAGTACTTC; CDR3: CSSSPTTGDWEQYF
size: .; length: 14; J: TRBJ2-2; V: TRBV5-1; D: .; DNA: TGCGCCAGCAGCTTGGGTAGGGGCGGCGGGGAGCTGTTTTTT; CDR3: CASSLGRGGGELFF
size: few; length: 17; J: TRBJ2-3; V: TRBV5-1; D: TRBD2; DNA: TGCGCCAGCAGCTTGGGGCACGGGGGGGGTGCAACAGATACGCAGTATTTT; CDR3: CASSLGHGGGATDTQYF
size: .; length: 15; J: TRBJ2-7; V: TRBV6-6; D: TRBD2; DNA: TGTGCCAGCAGTTTTACGGGACTAGCGAACGGGACTCAGTACTTC; CDR3: CASSFTGLANGTQYF
size: .; length: 11; J: TRBJ2-3; V: TRBV20-1; D: .; DNA: TGCAGTGCCGCCCGAGCGGAGACGCAGTATTTT; CDR3: CSAARAETQYF
size: .; length: 14; J: TRBJ2-7; V: TRBV6-5; D: .; DNA: TGTGCCAGCAGTTACGGCAGGCTTGCCTACGAGCAGTACTTC; CDR3: CASSYGRLAYEQYF
size: .; length: 14; J: TRBJ1-1; V: TRBV5-1; D: TRBD1; DNA: TGCGCCAGCACCCGGGGACAGAGGAACGCTGAAGCTTTCTTT; CDR3: CASTRGQRNAEAFF
size: .; length: 15; J: TRBJ2-7; V: TRBV10-3; D: TRBD2; DNA: TGTGCCATCAGTGAGTCGACTAGCGGGAGTAACGAGCAGTACTTC; CDR3: CAISESTSGSNEQYF
size: .; length: 15; J: TRBJ2-7; V: TRBV5-1; D: TRBD2; DNA: TGCGCCAGCAGCTTGGTTCTAGCGGGAAGCCACGAGCAGTACTTC; CDR3: CASSLVLAGSHEQYF
size: .; length: 13; J: TRBJ1-1; V: TRBV29-1; D: .; DNA: TGCAGCGTTGTTTGGGGGCCGAACACTGAAGCTTTCTTT; CDR3: CSVVWGPNTEAFF
size: .; length: 14; J: TRBJ1-3; V: TRBV7-9; D: .; DNA: TGTGCCAGCAGCCCGACAGCCTCTGGAAACACCATATATTTT; CDR3: CASSPTASGNTIYF
size: .; length: 14; J: TRBJ1-5; V: TRBV28; D: .; DNA: TGTGCCAGCAAACAGGCGGCGAGCAATCAGCCCCAGCATTTT; CDR3: CASKQAASNQPQHF
size: few; length: 15; J: TRBJ1-3; V: TRBV6-5; D: .; DNA: TGTGCCAGCAGTACCCAGGGGTTTGTTGGAAACACCATATATTTT; CDR3: CASSTQGFVGNTIYF
size: .; length: 12; J: TRBJ2-7; V: TRBV19; D: .; DNA: TGTGCCAGTAGTATGGGGGGCTACGAGCAGTACTTC; CDR3: CASSMGGYEQYF
size: .; length: 14; J: TRBJ2-2; V: TRBV7-2; D: TRBD2; DNA: TGTGCCAGCAGGACGGGACTACCCACCGGGGAGCTGTTTTTT; CDR3: CASRTGLPTGELFF
size: .; length: 13; J: TRBJ1-2; V: TRBV6-7; D: .; DNA: TGTGCCAGCAGTCTTGACAGAAGCTATGGCTACACCTTC; CDR3: CASSLDRSYGYTF
size: .; length: 13; J: TRBJ2-5; V: TRBV7-6; D: .; DNA: TGTGCCAGCAGCTTGGGCAGGCAAGAGACCCAGTACTTC; CDR3: CASSLGRQETQYF
size: .; length: 16; J: TRBJ2-7; V: TRBV30; D: TRBD2; DNA: TGTGCCTGGAGTCCCGGGACTAGCGGAAATTCTTACGAGCAGTACTTC; CDR3: CAWSPGTSGNSYEQYF
size: .; length: 14; J: TRBJ2-7; V: TRBV6-1; D: .; DNA: TGTGCCAGCACTAGGGACTCCTCGGGGTGGGAGCAGTACTTC; CDR3: CASTRDSSGWEQYF
size: .; length: 18; J: TRBJ2-1; V: TRBV10-2; D: TRBD2; DNA: TGCGCCAGCAGTGAGGACCCAAACTTAGCGGGGGCCTCCAATGAGCAGTTCTTC; CDR3: CASSEDPNLAGASNEQFF
size: few; length: 17; J: TRBJ2-3; V: TRBV27; D: TRBD2; DNA: TGTGCCAGCAGTTTTGATCTAGCGGGAGGGCCCACAGATACGCAGTATTTT; CDR3: CASSFDLAGGPTDTQYF
size: .; length: 15; J: TRBJ1-4; V: TRBV7-9; D: TRBD1; DNA: TGTGCCAGCAGCTCCGGACAGGGGCTAGGCGAAAAACTGTTTTTT; CDR3: CASSSGQGLGEKLFF
size: .; length: 16; J: TRBJ2-2; V: TRBV27; D: TRBD1; DNA: TGTGCCAGCAGTGTCATTCCGGGACAGGGTGCCGGGGAGCTGTTTTTT; CDR3: CASSVIPGQGAGELFF
size: once; length: 15; J: TRBJ2-1; V: TRBV19; D: TRBD2; DNA: TGTGCCAGTAGTATGCGGGGGGCCCCCTACAATGAGCAGTTCTTC; CDR3: CASSMRGAPYNEQFF
size: .; length: 15; J: TRBJ2-6; V: TRBV6-4; D: .; DNA: TGTGCCAGCAGTGACAGCTTCTCTGGGGCCAACGTCCTGACTTTC; CDR3: CASSDSFSGANVLTF
size: .; length: 15; J: TRBJ2-5; V: TRBV4-2; D: TRBD2; DNA: TGTGCCAGCAGCCAAGTGTCTAGCGGGGCAGAGACCCAGTACTTC; CDR3: CASSQVSSGAETQYF
size: few; length: 14; J: TRBJ2-3; V: TRBV10-3; D: TRBD2; DNA: TGTGCCGCCCGGGGGACTAGCGGGACAGATACGCAGTATTTT; CDR3: CAARGTSGTDTQYF
size: .; length: 14; J: TRBJ2-3; V: TRBV18; D: TRBD2; DNA: TGTGCCAGCTCACAGACTAGCGGGGAAGATACGCAGTATTTT; CDR3: CASSQTSGEDTQYF
size: .; length: 17; J: TRBJ2-7; V: TRBV5-4; D: TRBD2; DNA: TGTGCCAGCAGCTCCGGACTAGCGGGTGCGAGCTCCTACGAGCAGTACTTC; CDR3: CASSSGLAGASSYEQYF